These T cell receptor beta chains were read from a single sample in a study of cytomegalovirus exposure and HLA in healthy donors. Sequenced by immunoSEQ multiplex PCR; TCRdb stores in-frame clones only, minus some. The table lists under 200,000 clones, approximately 88% of them singletons. The sample was PBMCs. The receptor source for this set is a man aged 25 to 45 in good health and CMV-seronegative. Both conserved end residues are part of each CDR3. Each record gives: J gene, CDR3 length, V gene, D gene, clone size, CDR3 DNA, CDR3 protein. A D gene is named only where the DNA matches it firmly. Expanded clones are given a class, and other clones once, few, many or no size at all.

j_gene: TRBJ2-3; len: 16; v_gene: TRBV7-2; d_gene: TRBD1; abundance: .; CDR3nt: TGTGCCAGCAGCCCAAATCGGGACAGGGATTTTGATACGCAGTATTTT; CDR3aa: CASSPNRDRDFDTQYF
j_gene: TRBJ1-4; len: 16; v_gene: TRBV19; d_gene: .; abundance: .; CDR3nt: TGTGCCGGGATGAGGATAGGGGCGGAAACTAATGAAAAACTGTTTTTT; CDR3aa: CAGMRIGAETNEKLFF
j_gene: TRBJ1-4; len: 15; v_gene: TRBV4-2; d_gene: .; abundance: few; CDR3nt: TGTGCCAGCAGCCAAGAGGGGCGGGATAATGAAAAACTGTTTTTT; CDR3aa: CASSQEGRDNEKLFF
j_gene: TRBJ2-7; len: 13; v_gene: TRBV5-4; d_gene: .; abundance: .; CDR3nt: TGTGCCAGCAGCTTGCGAGGAGAATACGAGCAGTACTTC; CDR3aa: CASSLRGEYEQYF
j_gene: TRBJ1-5; len: 15; v_gene: TRBV6-6; d_gene: TRBD1; abundance: .; CDR3nt: TGTGCCAGCAGTTACGGACAGGGCGGCAATCAGCCCCAGCATTTT; CDR3aa: CASSYGQGGNQPQHF
j_gene: TRBJ1-1; len: 14; v_gene: TRBV5-1; d_gene: .; abundance: .; CDR3nt: TGCGCCAGCAGCTTGGACCCCGGGAACACTGAAGCTTTCTTT; CDR3aa: CASSLDPGNTEAFF
j_gene: TRBJ1-4; len: 14; v_gene: TRBV5-1; d_gene: TRBD1; abundance: .; CDR3nt: TGCGCCAGCAGTAGGACAGGGCCTAATGAAAAACTGTTTTTT; CDR3aa: CASSRTGPNEKLFF
j_gene: TRBJ1-5; len: 15; v_gene: TRBV7-2; d_gene: .; abundance: .; CDR3nt: TGTGCCAGCAGCTTCGGGGATCTCAGCAATCAGCCCCAGCATTTT; CDR3aa: CASSFGDLSNQPQHF
j_gene: TRBJ2-7; len: 14; v_gene: TRBV5-4; d_gene: TRBD1; abundance: .; CDR3nt: TGTGCCAGCAGCTTCCGGGACAGGGGATACGAGCAGTACTTC; CDR3aa: CASSFRDRGYEQYF
j_gene: TRBJ2-3; len: 15; v_gene: TRBV6-5; d_gene: .; abundance: .; CDR3nt: TGTGCCAGCAGTTATAGGTTGGAGGGTACAGATACGCAGTATTTT; CDR3aa: CASSYRLEGTDTQYF
j_gene: TRBJ2-3; len: 18; v_gene: TRBV5-1; d_gene: TRBD1; abundance: .; CDR3nt: TGCGCCAGCAGCTTAAGCTTGGCTGGGACAGGGCGCACAGATACGCAGTATTTT; CDR3aa: CASSLSLAGTGRTDTQYF
j_gene: TRBJ2-3; len: 14; v_gene: TRBV6-4; d_gene: TRBD1; abundance: .; CDR3nt: TGTGCCAGCAGTGGGGGACAGGGGGCAGATACGCAGTATTTT; CDR3aa: CASSGGQGADTQYF
j_gene: TRBJ1-2; len: 15; v_gene: TRBV9; d_gene: .; abundance: .; CDR3nt: TGTGCCAGCACCAGATCCGGGGTGTCTCGGTATGGCTACACCTTC; CDR3aa: CASTRSGVSRYGYTF
j_gene: TRBJ1-2; len: 14; v_gene: TRBV6-1; d_gene: .; abundance: .; CDR3nt: TGTGCCAGCACCCCGCGGCCGGGAAACTATGGCTACACCTTC; CDR3aa: CASTPRPGNYGYTF
j_gene: TRBJ1-2; len: 15; v_gene: TRBV5-1; d_gene: .; abundance: .; CDR3nt: TGCGCCAGCAGCTTGGGTTCTGGGCTCCACTATGGCTACACCTTC; CDR3aa: CASSLGSGLHYGYTF
j_gene: TRBJ2-7; len: 14; v_gene: TRBV18; d_gene: TRBD1; abundance: few; CDR3nt: TGTGCCAGCTCACCACGGGACAGTCGGAACGAGCAGTACTTC; CDR3aa: CASSPRDSRNEQYF
j_gene: TRBJ1-2; len: 17; v_gene: TRBV27; d_gene: TRBD1; abundance: .; CDR3nt: TGTGCCAGCCGGTTGACAGGGGGAATGAGGGGGCCCTATGGCTACACCTTC; CDR3aa: CASRLTGGMRGPYGYTF
j_gene: TRBJ2-5; len: 15; v_gene: TRBV23-1; d_gene: TRBD1; abundance: .; CDR3nt: TGCGCCAGCAGTCCCTGTCCAGGGGGCAGAGAGACCCAGTACTTC; CDR3aa: CASSPCPGGRETQYF
j_gene: TRBJ2-3; len: 16; v_gene: TRBV11-3; d_gene: .; abundance: .; CDR3nt: TGTGCCAGCAGCTTAGGAGTTCGGGAAACCACAGATACGCAGTATTTT; CDR3aa: CASSLGVRETTDTQYF
j_gene: TRBJ2-2; len: 14; v_gene: TRBV11-3; d_gene: TRBD2; abundance: .; CDR3nt: TGTGCCAGCAGTCAAGATAGCGGGGGCGGGGAGCTGTTTTTT; CDR3aa: CASSQDSGGGELFF
j_gene: TRBJ2-5; len: 12; v_gene: TRBV6-1; d_gene: .; abundance: once; CDR3nt: TGTGCCAGCAGTGAATTGAGAGAGACCCAGTACTTC; CDR3aa: CASSELRETQYF
j_gene: TRBJ2-3; len: 16; v_gene: TRBV2; d_gene: TRBD2; abundance: .; CDR3nt: TGTGCCAGCAGTGAGGGTCTAGCGGGGGTCACAGATACGCAGTATTTT; CDR3aa: CASSEGLAGVTDTQYF
j_gene: TRBJ1-2; len: 14; v_gene: TRBV27; d_gene: .; abundance: .; CDR3nt: TGTGCCAGCAACCCTGCAGGGAAGTACTATGGCTACACCTTC; CDR3aa: CASNPAGKYYGYTF
j_gene: TRBJ2-1; len: 15; v_gene: TRBV19; d_gene: TRBD1; abundance: .; CDR3nt: TGTGCCAGTAGCATGGACAGGAGCTCCTACAATGAGCAGTTCTTC; CDR3aa: CASSMDRSSYNEQFF
j_gene: TRBJ2-1; len: 16; v_gene: TRBV7-2; d_gene: TRBD2; abundance: .; CDR3nt: TGTGCCAGCAGCCGCTGGGAGCGGGAGTTCCACAATGAGCAGTTCTTC; CDR3aa: CASSRWEREFHNEQFF
j_gene: TRBJ2-5; len: 16; v_gene: TRBV7-2; d_gene: TRBD2; abundance: .; CDR3nt: TGTGCCAGCAGCTTATTAGCGGGGGCCGTCGGGGAGACCCAGTACTTC; CDR3aa: CASSLLAGAVGETQYF
j_gene: TRBJ2-7; len: 13; v_gene: TRBV29-1; d_gene: TRBD1; abundance: .; CDR3nt: TGCAGCGTTCGGGGGACAGGGGTGACCGAGCAGTACTTC; CDR3aa: CSVRGTGVTEQYF
j_gene: TRBJ2-3; len: 13; v_gene: TRBV6-1; d_gene: TRBD1; abundance: .; CDR3nt: TGTGCCAGCAGTGCCAGACAGGGGGATACGCAGTATTTT; CDR3aa: CASSARQGDTQYF
j_gene: TRBJ2-3; len: 15; v_gene: TRBV11-2; d_gene: .; abundance: .; CDR3nt: TGTGCCAGCAGCTTACGGGGGACTAGCACAGATACGCAGTATTTT; CDR3aa: CASSLRGTSTDTQYF
j_gene: TRBJ1-4; len: 15; v_gene: TRBV6-5; d_gene: .; abundance: .; CDR3nt: TGTGCCAGCAGTAGGGGAAAACAGTCTAATGAAAAACTGTTTTTT; CDR3aa: CASSRGKQSNEKLFF
j_gene: TRBJ2-2; len: 17; v_gene: TRBV9; d_gene: TRBD2; abundance: .; CDR3nt: TGTGCCAGCAGCGTTGGCCTCGGGGGGGATAACACCGGGGAGCTGTTTTTT; CDR3aa: CASSVGLGGDNTGELFF
j_gene: TRBJ2-3; len: 11; v_gene: TRBV7-9; d_gene: .; abundance: .; CDR3nt: TGTGCCAGCAGCCGTGCAGATACGCAGTATTTT; CDR3aa: CASSRADTQYF
j_gene: TRBJ2-7; len: 14; v_gene: TRBV5-4; d_gene: TRBD1; abundance: .; CDR3nt: TGTGCCAGCAGCCCGGACAGGGCTACCTACGAGCAGTACTTC; CDR3aa: CASSPDRATYEQYF
j_gene: TRBJ2-3; len: 15; v_gene: TRBV30; d_gene: .; abundance: .; CDR3nt: TGTGCCTGGAGTGTAGGGGTCGGGAGTACAGATACGCAGTATTTT; CDR3aa: CAWSVGVGSTDTQYF
j_gene: TRBJ2-1; len: 17; v_gene: TRBV10-3; d_gene: TRBD2; abundance: .; CDR3nt: TGTGCCATCAGTGAGTACGGCCGGACTAGCGGTAACAATGAGCAGTTCTTC; CDR3aa: CAISEYGRTSGNNEQFF
j_gene: TRBJ2-7; len: 13; v_gene: TRBV6-6; d_gene: TRBD1; abundance: .; CDR3nt: TGTGCCAGCAGTTGGACAGGGAGCGACGAGCAGTACTTC; CDR3aa: CASSWTGSDEQYF
j_gene: TRBJ1-1; len: 14; v_gene: TRBV5-1; d_gene: TRBD1; abundance: .; CDR3nt: TGCGCCAGCAGCTATCTACAGGGGAGTACTGAAGCTTTCTTT; CDR3aa: CASSYLQGSTEAFF
j_gene: TRBJ1-4; len: 18; v_gene: TRBV4-2; d_gene: .; abundance: .; CDR3nt: .; CDR3aa: CASSQDFGSGSTNEKLFF
j_gene: TRBJ2-1; len: 15; v_gene: TRBV10-3; d_gene: TRBD2; abundance: .; CDR3nt: TGTGCCATCAGCCCCCTAGCGGGAGGTACCAATGAGCAGTTCTTC; CDR3aa: CAISPLAGGTNEQFF
j_gene: TRBJ2-3; len: 14; v_gene: TRBV10-3; d_gene: TRBD2; abundance: .; CDR3nt: TGTGCCATCAGAGCACTAGCGTCCACAGATACGCAGTATTTT; CDR3aa: CAIRALASTDTQYF
j_gene: TRBJ1-1; len: 11; v_gene: TRBV2; d_gene: .; abundance: .; CDR3nt: TGTGCCTGGAGGGGGAACACTGAAGCTTTCTTT; CDR3aa: CAWRGNTEAFF